The 20 T cell receptor beta chains below come from one sample, sequenced in a study of blood T cell repertoires in COVID-19. Profiling relied on immunoSEQ multiplex PCR, and the TCRdb table lists in-frame clones only, not all of them. This table holds about 270,000 clones, around nine tenths found once. The sequencing sample was made of peripheral blood. The source of these receptors is a man in his forties with active or convalescent COVID-19.

The gene calls are TRBV5-4 and TRBJ2-3, with 8 bases lining up with TRBD2. Germline-derived CDR1 and CDR2 are SGHNT and YYREEE (reference sequence). The CDR3 is 16 amino acids. Trimming took 2 bases from V and 2 from J; bases not matched to a gene: 7. The CDR3: CASSFRLAGDTDTQYF. DNA of the CDR3: TGTGCCAGCAGCTTTCGTCTAGCGGGTGACACAGATACGCAGTATTTT.

The chain joins TRBV12-5 to TRBJ2-5; 7 nucleotides match TRBD2. CDR3 length equals 15 residues. V was pared by 5 bases and J by 5 bases, with 11 bases of the junction left unmatched. Germline lookup yields CDR1 LGHNT and CDR2 FRNRAP. In DNA, the CDR3 is TGTGCTAGTGGTCCACCGGGGGGAGCGGGGGAGACCCAGTACTTC. This gives the protein CASGPPGGAGETQYF.

The rearrangement uses TRBV5-1 and TRBJ1-3; D uncertain. Trimming took 0 bases from V and 2 from J, leaving 12 bases between them. CDR3 length: 16 residues. Germline-derived CDR1 and CDR2 are SGHRS and YFSETQ. CDR3 nucleotide sequence: TGCGCCAGCAGCTTGGGCGTCCATGATCCTGGAAACACCATATATTTT. This sequence encodes CASSLGVHDPGNTIYF.

The chain recombines TRBV11-2 with TRBJ1-2; 10 nucleotides agree with TRBD1. CDR1 and CDR2 from the germline V gene are SGHAT and FQNNGV. Trimming cost V 9 bases and J 4 bases; bases outside gene matches: 2. The CDR3 extends over 12 amino acids. CDR3 in amino acids: CASGTGAYGYTF. The CDR3 DNA reads TGTGCCAGTGGGACAGGGGCCTATGGCTACACCTTC.

The rearrangement joins TRBV3-1 (or the pseudogene TRBV3-2) to TRBJ2-1; TRBD2 matches at 10 bases. The CDR3 extends over 15 amino acids. Germline CDR1 and CDR2: LGHDT and YNNKEL (reference sequence). The V gene end was trimmed by 2 bases and the J gene end by 7 bases; junction bases not matched to a gene: 5. CDR3 coding DNA: TGTGCCAGCAGCCAAATAGCGGGGGGAGGGAATGAGCAGTTCTTC. This gives the protein CASSQIAGGGNEQFF.

This clone came up once. V gene TRBV4-2 combines with J gene TRBJ1-4, with 9 bases aligning to TRBD1. The CDR3 contains 14 residues. V shed 3 bases and J 10 bases; nucleotides not matched to a gene: 6. Looked up from germline, CDR1 is LGHNA and CDR2 is YNFKEQ. CDR3 nucleotide sequence: TGTGCCAGCAGCCAGTTACAGGGGGCGCGAAAACTGTTTTTT. Translating it yields CASSQLQGARKLFF.

This chain uses TRBV6-6 with TRBJ1-2; no reliable D call. This CDR3 spans 14 amino acids. From germline, CDR1 is MNHNY and CDR2 SVGAGI (reference sequence). The V gene lost 7 bases and the J gene lost 3 bases, with 15 bases spanning the gap. CDR3 sequence reads: CASTQASADYGYTF. The CDR3 DNA follows: TGTGCCAGCACTCAAGCGTCGGCGGACTATGGCTACACCTTC.

V is TRBV2 and J is TRBJ2-1; 7 nucleotides line up with TRBD1. CDR1 is SNHLY and CDR2 is FYNNEI in the germline V gene. The CDR3 runs 11 residues. V lost 7 bases to trimming and J lost 15 bases; unmatched junction nucleotides: 9. Here the CDR3 DNA reads TGTGCCAGCACGAGGGGGCCCCGGACGTTCTTC. It encodes CASTRGPRTFF.

The rearrangement uses TRBV3-1 (or the pseudogene TRBV3-2) and TRBJ2-1, with TRBD2 matching over 7 bases. The CDR3 has 15 residues. In germline, CDR1 is LGHDT, CDR2 YNNKEL (reference sequence). V was pared by 3 bases and J by 5 bases, with 7 bases of the junction left unmatched. CDR3 in DNA: TGTGCCAGCAGCCAGATTCTAGCGGCCCACAATGAGCAGTTCTTC. Translating gives CASSQILAAHNEQFF.

Concerning this clone itself: The identical CDR3 is also encoded by other nucleotide sequences in the sample. This rearrangement joins TRBV5-6 to TRBJ2-1; tentatively, D is TRBD1 (6 bases). This CDR3 has 15 amino acids. Germline V gene lookup returns CDR1 SGHDT and CDR2 YYEEEE. Between the trimmed V and J ends, which lost 0 bases and 2 bases, there was a span of 9 bases. As DNA, the CDR3 is TGTGCCAGCAGCTTGGGAGGGGGAGCCTACAATGAGCAGTTCTTC. Translation: CASSLGGGAYNEQFF.

The chain joins TRBV12-5 to TRBJ1-2, with 7 nucleotides matching TRBD1. The junction had 14 bases not matched to a gene; V was cut back by 3 bases and J by 7 bases. Germline loops: CDR1 LGHNT, CDR2 FRNRAP. This CDR3 has 16 residues. DNA for the CDR3: TGTGCTAGTGGTTTTACACAGGGGAGAGAGCGAGTTGGCTACACCTTC. This sequence encodes CASGFTQGRERVGYTF.

For this clone: The junction shows a germline mismatch at one end, possibly a read error. This chain connects TRBV7-8 to TRBJ2-1, with TRBD1 as a possible D gene (6 bases). Germline-derived CDR1 and CDR2 are SGHVS and FQNEAQ. This CDR3 has 11 amino acids. The CDR3 nucleotides are TGTGCCAGCAGCCTACAGGGTGAACGGCTCTTC. Protein product: CASSLQGERLF.

The CDR3 protein is CASSPPGTDTQYF. In DNA, the CDR3 is TGTGCCAGCAGCCCCCCAGGCACAGATACGCAGTATTTT. The chain couples TRBV7-3 to TRBJ2-3; D call uncertain. This CDR3 has 13 amino acids. Per the germline V gene, CDR1 is SGHTA and CDR2 is FQGTGA. The ends were cut back, 5 bases at V and 1 base at J, with 7 bases in the middle.

This clone was recorded at least ten times. The chain uses TRBV29-1 and TRBJ2-7; a weak D match, TRBD2 (5 bases). V was clipped by 4 bases and J by 5 bases, with 21 bases between them. CDR1 SQVTM and CDR2 ANQGSEA come from the germline V gene. There are 15 residues in the CDR3. DNA of the CDR3: TGCAGCGTTGTAGGCGGGCAGCTCCCGCTAGACGAGCAGTACTTC. Translated: CSVVGGQLPLDEQYF.

A word on this clone: One end of the junction varies from germline; a read error may be responsible. The gene calls are TRBV2 and TRBJ1-1; D possibly corresponds to TRBD1 (5 bases). The germline V gene has CDR1 SNHLY and CDR2 FYNNEI. This CDR3 contains 14 residues. The CDR3 protein is CASRRLGQTSEGSF. Here the CDR3 DNA reads TGTGCCAGCAGGCGACTAGGGCAGACCTCTGAGGGGAGCTTT.

The chain is built from TRBV5-1 and TRBJ1-6; 8 bases align to TRBD1. The CDR3 loop spans 15 amino acids. V shed 4 bases, J shed 10 bases, and the junction held 10 bases outside the gene matches. Per germline, CDR1 SGHRS and CDR2 YFSETQ. This CDR3 is CASSRTGYGESPLHF. The CDR3 nucleotides are TGCGCCAGCAGCAGGACAGGGTATGGGGAATCACCCCTCCACTTT.

This chain uses TRBV9 with TRBJ1-5; weak D call: TRBD1 (5 bases). The CDR3 runs 14 residues. V was cut by 1 base and J by 8 bases, with 13 bases left in between. Germline V gene sequence: CDR1 SGDLS, CDR2 YYNGEE. CDR3 sequence reads: CASSVSQGREPQHF. The CDR3 DNA sequence: TGTGCCAGCAGCGTATCGCAGGGTAGAGAGCCCCAGCATTTT.

This clone was seen only a few times. V gene TRBV2 combines with J gene TRBJ1-6, with TRBD1 matching over 10 bases. Germline V gene sequence: CDR1 SNHLY, CDR2 FYNNEI. V shed 6 bases, J shed 10 bases, and the junction held 9 bases outside the gene matches. This CDR3 has 15 residues. The CDR3 reads CASRDFRDRGSPLHF. The CDR3 region has the DNA TGTGCCAGCAGAGATTTCCGGGACAGGGGATCACCCCTCCACTTT.

The V call is TRBV7-9, the J call TRBJ1-4, with D possibly TRBD1 on 6 matching bases. Germline values: CDR1 SEHNR, CDR2 FQNEAQ (reference sequence). The CDR3 has 15 residues. The V gene lost 4 bases and the J gene lost 0 bases, with 9 bases spanning the gap. The CDR3 reads CASSSDSATNEKLFF. The CDR3 DNA follows: TGTGCCAGCAGCTCGGACAGCGCAACTAATGAAAAACTGTTTTTT.

The chain recombines TRBV10-2 with TRBJ1-2, with 8 bases identical to TRBD1. This CDR3 is built from 14 residues. Per the germline V gene, CDR1 is WSHSY and CDR2 is SAAADI. The V and J ends lost 5 bases and 7 bases, in that order; junction bases with no gene match: 9. CDR3 loop: CASSLSGQEAGYTF. The DNA for the CDR3 is TGCGCCAGCAGTCTTTCGGGACAGGAGGCTGGCTACACCTTC.